The present TCR beta chain was sequenced within a study of a mutant IDH1 vaccine in newly diagnosed glioma. Time point meaning: week 23, last vaccination. With topical imiquimod, each dose of the vaccine consisted of 300 ug of mutant IDH1 20-mer peptide. The table came from immunoSEQ multiplex PCR; TCRdb's copy has only in-frame clones and leaves some out. This table has around 26,000 clones, roughly 80% appearing once. In regard to this clone: Its antigen is unknown.

V lost 7 bases and J lost 3; bases outside the gene matches: 9. The CDR3 has 16 residues. The germline gives CDR1 SNHLY, CDR2 FYNNEI. The clonotype was recovered from a woman younger than 45 with glioma. This specimen consisted of PBMCs, obtained from a glioma patient whose treatment included an IDH1 peptide vaccine. The chain combines TRBV2 with TRBJ2-1; 10 bases are a match to TRBD2. The CDR3 sequence: CASTTLGTSVYNEQFF. The CDR3 DNA is TGTGCCAGCACCACCTTGGGGACTAGCGTCTACAATGAGCAGTTCTTC. The full variable domain, rest sourced from reference TRBV2 and TRBJ2-1, is EPEVTQTPSHQVTQMGQEVILRCVPISNHLYFYWYRQILGQKVEFLVSFYNNEISEKSEIFDDQFSVERPDGSNFTLKIRSTKLEDSAMYFCASTTLGTSVYNEQFFGPGTRLTVL.